This T cell receptor beta chain was recorded in a study of blood T cell repertoires in COVID-19. About the study: Samples of COVID-19 (acute and convalescent) were obtained from the United States, Italy and Spain.

This clone has a single count. The authors' processing: Quantification of nucleated cells was approximated via reference gene primer amplification. Sequenced by immunoSEQ multiplex PCR; TCRdb stores in-frame clones only, minus some. V and J calls plus clone size are reproduced from that table; the DNA served to infer D and trimming. The data show around 150,000 clones, almost 85% seen once. The sequence was obtained from a woman older than 75 with acute or convalescent COVID-19. The sequenced sample was peripheral blood.

The CDR3 region has the DNA TGTGCCAGCAGTTTTCAGTTTAGCACAGATACGCAGTATTTT. Encoded protein: CASSFQFSTDTQYF. The gene calls are TRBV27 and TRBJ2-3, with D unclear. Trimming took 3 bases from V and 0 from J, leaving 7 bases between them. CDR1 and CDR2 (germline): MNHEY, SMNVEV (reference sequence). The CDR3 is 14 amino acids.